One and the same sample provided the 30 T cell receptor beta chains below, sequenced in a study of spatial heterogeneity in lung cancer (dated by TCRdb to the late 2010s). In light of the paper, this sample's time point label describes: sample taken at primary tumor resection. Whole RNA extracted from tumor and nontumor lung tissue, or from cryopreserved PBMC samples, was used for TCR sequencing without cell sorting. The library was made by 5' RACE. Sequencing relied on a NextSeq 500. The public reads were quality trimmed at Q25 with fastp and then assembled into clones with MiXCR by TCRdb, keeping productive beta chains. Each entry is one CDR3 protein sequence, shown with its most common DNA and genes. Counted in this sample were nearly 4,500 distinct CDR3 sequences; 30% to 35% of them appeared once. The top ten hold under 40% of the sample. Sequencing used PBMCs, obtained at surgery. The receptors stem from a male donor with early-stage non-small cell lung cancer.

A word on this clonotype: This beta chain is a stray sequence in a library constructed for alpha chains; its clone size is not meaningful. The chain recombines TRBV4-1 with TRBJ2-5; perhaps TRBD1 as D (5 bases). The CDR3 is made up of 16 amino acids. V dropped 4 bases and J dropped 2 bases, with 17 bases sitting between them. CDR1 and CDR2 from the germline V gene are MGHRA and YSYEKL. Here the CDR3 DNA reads TGCGCCAGCAGCCCCCTAGGACATACTATACAAGAGACCCAGTACTTC. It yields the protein CASSPLGHTIQETQYF.

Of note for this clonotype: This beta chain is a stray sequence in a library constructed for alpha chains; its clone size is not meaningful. The CDR3 loop is CASSQPGQAPYEQYF. The CDR3 nucleotides are TGTGCCAGCAGCCAGCCGGGACAGGCGCCCTACGAGCAGTACTTC. The J gene is TRBJ2-7, the V gene TRBV4-2; TRBD1 agrees at 8 bases. This CDR3 has 15 residues. From germline, CDR1 is LGHNA and CDR2 YNFKEQ. J was trimmed by 2 bases and V by 3 bases; bases with no gene match: 6.

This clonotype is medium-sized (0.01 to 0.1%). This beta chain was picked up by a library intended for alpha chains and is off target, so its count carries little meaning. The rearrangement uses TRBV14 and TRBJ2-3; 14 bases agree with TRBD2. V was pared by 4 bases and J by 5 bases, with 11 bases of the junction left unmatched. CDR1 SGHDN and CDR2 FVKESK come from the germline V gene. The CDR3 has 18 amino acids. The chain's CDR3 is CASSPPAGLAGVLDTQYF. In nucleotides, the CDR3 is TGTGCCAGCAGCCCTCCCGCGGGACTAGCGGGAGTGTTAGATACGCAGTATTTT. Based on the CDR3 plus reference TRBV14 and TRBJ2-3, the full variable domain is EAGVTQFPSHSVIEKGQTVTLRCDPISGHDNLYWYRRVMGKEIKFLLHFVKESKQDESGMPNNRFLAERTGGTYSTLKVQPAELEDSGVYFCASSPPAGLAGVLDTQYFGPGTRLTVL.

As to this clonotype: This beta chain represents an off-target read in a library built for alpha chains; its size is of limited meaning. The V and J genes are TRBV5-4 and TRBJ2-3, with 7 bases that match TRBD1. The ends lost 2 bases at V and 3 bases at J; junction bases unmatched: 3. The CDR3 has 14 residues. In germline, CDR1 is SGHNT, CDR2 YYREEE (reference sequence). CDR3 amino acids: CASSFPQGTDTQYF. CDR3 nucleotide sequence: TGTGCCAGCAGCTTTCCACAGGGGACAGATACGCAGTATTTT.

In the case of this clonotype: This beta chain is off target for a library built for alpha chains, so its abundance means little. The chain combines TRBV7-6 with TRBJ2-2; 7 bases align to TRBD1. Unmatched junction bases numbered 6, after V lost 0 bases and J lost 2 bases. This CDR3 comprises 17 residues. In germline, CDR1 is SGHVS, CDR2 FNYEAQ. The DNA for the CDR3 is TGTGCCAGCAGCTTAGCGCGAGACAGGGTTAACACCGGGGAGCTGTTTTTT. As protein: CASSLARDRVNTGELFF.

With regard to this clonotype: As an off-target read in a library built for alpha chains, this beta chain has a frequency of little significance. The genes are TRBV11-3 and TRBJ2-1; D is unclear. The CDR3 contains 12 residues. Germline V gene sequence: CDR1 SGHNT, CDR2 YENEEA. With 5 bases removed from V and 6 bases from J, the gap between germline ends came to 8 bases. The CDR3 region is CASSGLGNEQFF. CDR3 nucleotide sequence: TGTGCCAGCAGCGGCCTGGGCAATGAGCAGTTCTTC. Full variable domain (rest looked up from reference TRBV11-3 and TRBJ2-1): EAGVVQSPRYKIIEKKQPVAFWCNPISGHNTLYWYLQNLGQGPELLIRYENEEAVDDSQLPKDRFSAERLKGVDSTLKIQPAELGDSAVYLCASSGLGNEQFFGPGTRLTVL.

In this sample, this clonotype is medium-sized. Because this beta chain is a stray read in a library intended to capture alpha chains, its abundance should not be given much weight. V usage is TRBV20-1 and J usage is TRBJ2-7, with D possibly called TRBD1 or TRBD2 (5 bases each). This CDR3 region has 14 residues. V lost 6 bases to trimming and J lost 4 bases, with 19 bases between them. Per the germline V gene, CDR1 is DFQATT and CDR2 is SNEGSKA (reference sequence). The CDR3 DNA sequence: TGCAGTGCCGCCGGGGCCGAATCCAGGTACGAGCAGTACTTC. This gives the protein CSAAGAESRYEQYF.

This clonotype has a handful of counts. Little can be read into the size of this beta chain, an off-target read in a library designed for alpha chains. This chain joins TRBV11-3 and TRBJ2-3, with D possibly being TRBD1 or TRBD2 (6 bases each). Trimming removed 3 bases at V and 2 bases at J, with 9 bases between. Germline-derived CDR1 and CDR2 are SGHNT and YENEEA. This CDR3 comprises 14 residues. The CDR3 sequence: CASSFGGPTDTQYF. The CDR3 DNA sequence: TGTGCCAGCAGCTTCGGGGGCCCCACAGATACGCAGTATTTT.

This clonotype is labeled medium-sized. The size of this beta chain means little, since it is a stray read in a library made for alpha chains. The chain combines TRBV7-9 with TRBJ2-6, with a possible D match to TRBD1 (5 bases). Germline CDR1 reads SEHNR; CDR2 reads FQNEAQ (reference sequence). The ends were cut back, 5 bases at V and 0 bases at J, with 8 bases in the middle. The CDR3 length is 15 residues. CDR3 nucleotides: TGTGCCAGCAGCATCGACAGCTCTGGGGCCAACGTCCTGACTTTC. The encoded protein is CASSIDSSGANVLTF.

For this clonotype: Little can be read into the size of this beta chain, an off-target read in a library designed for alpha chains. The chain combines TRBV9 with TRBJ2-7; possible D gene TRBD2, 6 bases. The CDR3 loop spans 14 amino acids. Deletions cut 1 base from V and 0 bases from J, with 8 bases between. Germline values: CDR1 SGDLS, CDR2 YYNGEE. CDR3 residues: CASSVLAVSYEQYF. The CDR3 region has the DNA TGTGCCAGCAGCGTATTAGCGGTCTCCTACGAGCAGTACTTC.

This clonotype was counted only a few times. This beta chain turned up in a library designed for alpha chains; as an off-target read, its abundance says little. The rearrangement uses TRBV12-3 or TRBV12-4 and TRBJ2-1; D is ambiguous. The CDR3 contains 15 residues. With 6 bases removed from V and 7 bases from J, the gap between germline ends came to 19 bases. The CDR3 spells CASRDSGPKMNEQFF. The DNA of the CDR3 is TGTGCCAGCAGAGACTCCGGGCCGAAGATGAATGAGCAGTTCTTC.

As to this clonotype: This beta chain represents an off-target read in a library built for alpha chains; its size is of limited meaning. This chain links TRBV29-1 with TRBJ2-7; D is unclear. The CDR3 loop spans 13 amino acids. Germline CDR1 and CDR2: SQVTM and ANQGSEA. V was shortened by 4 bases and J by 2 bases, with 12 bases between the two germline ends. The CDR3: CSVGSAVPYEQYF. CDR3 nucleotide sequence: TGCAGCGTTGGATCGGCGGTGCCCTACGAGCAGTACTTC.

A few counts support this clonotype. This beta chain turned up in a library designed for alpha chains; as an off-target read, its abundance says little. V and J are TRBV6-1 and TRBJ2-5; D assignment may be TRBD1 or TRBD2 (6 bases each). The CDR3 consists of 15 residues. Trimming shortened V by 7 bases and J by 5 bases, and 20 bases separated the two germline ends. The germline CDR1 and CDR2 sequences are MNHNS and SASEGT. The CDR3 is CASTTVGGTTETQYF. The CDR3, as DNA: TGTGCCAGCACTACCGTGGGGGGCACCACGGAGACCCAGTACTTC.

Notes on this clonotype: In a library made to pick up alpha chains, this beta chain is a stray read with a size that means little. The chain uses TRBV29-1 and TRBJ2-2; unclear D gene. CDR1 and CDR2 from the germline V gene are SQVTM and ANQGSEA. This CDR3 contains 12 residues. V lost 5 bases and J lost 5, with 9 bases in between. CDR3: CSVQPNTGELFF. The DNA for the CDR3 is TGCAGCGTTCAACCCAATACCGGGGAGCTGTTTTTT.

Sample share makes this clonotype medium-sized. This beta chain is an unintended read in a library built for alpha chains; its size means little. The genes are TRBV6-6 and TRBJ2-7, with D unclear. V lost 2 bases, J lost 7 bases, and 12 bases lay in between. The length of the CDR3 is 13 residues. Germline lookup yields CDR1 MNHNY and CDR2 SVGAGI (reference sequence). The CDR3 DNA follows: TGTGCCAGCAGTTACCAGGACCGAGGAGAGCAGTACTTC. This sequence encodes CASSYQDRGEQYF.

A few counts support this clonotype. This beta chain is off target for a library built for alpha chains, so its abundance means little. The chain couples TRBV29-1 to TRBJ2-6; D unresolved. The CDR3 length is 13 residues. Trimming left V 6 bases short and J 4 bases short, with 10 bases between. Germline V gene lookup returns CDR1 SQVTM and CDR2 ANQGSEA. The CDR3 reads CSVSVVGANVLTF. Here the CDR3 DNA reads TGCAGCGTATCAGTAGTGGGGGCCAACGTCCTGACTTTC.

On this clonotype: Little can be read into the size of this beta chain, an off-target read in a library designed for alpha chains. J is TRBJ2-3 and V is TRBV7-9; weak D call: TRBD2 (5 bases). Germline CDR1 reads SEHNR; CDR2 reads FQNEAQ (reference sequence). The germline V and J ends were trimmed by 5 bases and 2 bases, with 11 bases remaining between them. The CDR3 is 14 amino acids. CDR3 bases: TGTGCCAGCAGCCCCCGGGGAGACACAGATACGCAGTATTTT. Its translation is CASSPRGDTDTQYF. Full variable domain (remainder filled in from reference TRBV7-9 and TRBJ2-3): DTGVSQNPRHKITKRGQNVTFRCDPISEHNRLYWYRQTLGQGPEFLTYFQNEAQLEKSRLLSDRFSAERPKGSFSTLEIQRTEQGDSAMYLCASSPRGDTDTQYFGPGTRLTVL.

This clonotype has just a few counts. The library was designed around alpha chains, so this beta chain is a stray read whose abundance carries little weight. The CDR3 bases are TGTGCCAGCAGCTTCGGTACGCAGCCTAGCTTGGGGGAGCAGTACTTC. Its translation: CASSFGTQPSLGEQYF. This chain connects TRBV7-2 to TRBJ2-7; D possibly corresponds to TRBD2 (5 bases). V gave up 3 bases and J gave up 7 bases, with 22 bases separating them. Germline CDR1 SGHTA, CDR2 FQGNSA. There are 16 residues in the CDR3.

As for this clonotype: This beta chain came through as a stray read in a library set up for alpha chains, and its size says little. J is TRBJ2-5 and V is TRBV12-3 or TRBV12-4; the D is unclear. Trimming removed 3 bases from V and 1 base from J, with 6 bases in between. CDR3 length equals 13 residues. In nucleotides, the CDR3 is TGTGCCAGCAGTTTGGTCAGCCAAGAGACCCAGTACTTC. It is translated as CASSLVSQETQYF.

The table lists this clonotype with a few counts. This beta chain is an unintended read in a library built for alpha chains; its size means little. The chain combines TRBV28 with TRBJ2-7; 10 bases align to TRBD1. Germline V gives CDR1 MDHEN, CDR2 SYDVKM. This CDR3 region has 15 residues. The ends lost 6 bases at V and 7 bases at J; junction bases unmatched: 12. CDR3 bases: TGTGCCAGCAGACCAGCGGGGGACAGGGGTTGGGAGCAGTACTTC. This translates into CASRPAGDRGWEQYF.

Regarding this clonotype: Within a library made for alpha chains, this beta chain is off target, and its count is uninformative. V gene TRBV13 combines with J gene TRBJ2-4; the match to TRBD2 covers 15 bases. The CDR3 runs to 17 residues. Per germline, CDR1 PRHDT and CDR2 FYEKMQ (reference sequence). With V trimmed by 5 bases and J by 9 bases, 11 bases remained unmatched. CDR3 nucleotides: TGTGCCAGCAGCACACAAGGACTAGCGGGAGGGCCAGGCATTCAGTACTTC. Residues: CASSTQGLAGGPGIQYF.

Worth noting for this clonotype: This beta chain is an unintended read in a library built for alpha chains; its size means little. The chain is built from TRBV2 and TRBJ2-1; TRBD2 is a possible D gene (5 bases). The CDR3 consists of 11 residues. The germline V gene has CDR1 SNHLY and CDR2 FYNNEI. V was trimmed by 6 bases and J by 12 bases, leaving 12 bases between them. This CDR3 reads CASSSGSGQFF. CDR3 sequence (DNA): TGTGCCAGCAGCTCGGGGAGTGGGCAGTTCTTC.

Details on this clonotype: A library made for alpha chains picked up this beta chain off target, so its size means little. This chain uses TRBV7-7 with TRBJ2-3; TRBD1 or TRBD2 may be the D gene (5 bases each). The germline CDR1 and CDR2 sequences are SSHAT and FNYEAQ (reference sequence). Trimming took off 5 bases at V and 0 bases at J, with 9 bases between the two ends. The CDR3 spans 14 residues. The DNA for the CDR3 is TGTGCCAGCAGCCTGGGGGACAGCACAGATACGCAGTATTTT. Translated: CASSLGDSTDTQYF.

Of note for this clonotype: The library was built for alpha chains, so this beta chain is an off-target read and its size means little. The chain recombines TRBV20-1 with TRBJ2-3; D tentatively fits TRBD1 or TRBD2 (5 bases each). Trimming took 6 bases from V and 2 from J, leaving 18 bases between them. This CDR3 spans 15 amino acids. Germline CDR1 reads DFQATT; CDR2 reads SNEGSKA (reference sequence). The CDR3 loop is CSAPGGLGATDTQYF. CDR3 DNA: TGCAGTGCCCCCGGCGGGCTTGGGGCCACAGATACGCAGTATTTT.

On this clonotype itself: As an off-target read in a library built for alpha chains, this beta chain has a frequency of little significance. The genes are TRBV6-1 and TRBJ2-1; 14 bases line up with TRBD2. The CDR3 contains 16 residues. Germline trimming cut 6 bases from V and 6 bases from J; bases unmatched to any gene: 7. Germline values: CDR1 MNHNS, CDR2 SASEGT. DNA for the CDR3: TGTGCCAGCAGACTTCACGGGACTAGCGGGAGCAATGAGCAGTTCTTC. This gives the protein CASRLHGTSGSNEQFF.

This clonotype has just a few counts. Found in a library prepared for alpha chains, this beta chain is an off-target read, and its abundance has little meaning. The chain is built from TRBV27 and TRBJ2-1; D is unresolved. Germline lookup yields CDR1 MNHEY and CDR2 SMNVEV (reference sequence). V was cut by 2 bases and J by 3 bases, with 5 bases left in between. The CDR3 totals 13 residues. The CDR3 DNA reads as TGTGCCAGCAGTTTACCCGGCTACAATGAGCAGTTCTTC. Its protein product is CASSLPGYNEQFF.

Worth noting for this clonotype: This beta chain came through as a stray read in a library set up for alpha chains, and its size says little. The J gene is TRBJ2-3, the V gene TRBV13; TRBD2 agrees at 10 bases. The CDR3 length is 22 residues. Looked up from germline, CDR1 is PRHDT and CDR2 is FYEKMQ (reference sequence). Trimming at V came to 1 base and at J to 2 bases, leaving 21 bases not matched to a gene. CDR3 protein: CASSLVQMRQATSGSFTDTQYF. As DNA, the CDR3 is TGTGCCAGCAGCTTAGTTCAGATGCGACAGGCGACTAGCGGGTCGTTCACAGATACGCAGTATTTT.

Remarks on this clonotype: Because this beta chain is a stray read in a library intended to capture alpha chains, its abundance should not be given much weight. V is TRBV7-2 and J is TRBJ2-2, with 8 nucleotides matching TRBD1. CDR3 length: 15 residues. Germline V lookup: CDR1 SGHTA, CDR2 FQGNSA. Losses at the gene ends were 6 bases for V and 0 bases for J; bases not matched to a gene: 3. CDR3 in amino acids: CASSPDRANTGELFF. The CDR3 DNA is TGTGCCAGCAGTCCGGACAGGGCGAACACCGGGGAGCTGTTTTTT.

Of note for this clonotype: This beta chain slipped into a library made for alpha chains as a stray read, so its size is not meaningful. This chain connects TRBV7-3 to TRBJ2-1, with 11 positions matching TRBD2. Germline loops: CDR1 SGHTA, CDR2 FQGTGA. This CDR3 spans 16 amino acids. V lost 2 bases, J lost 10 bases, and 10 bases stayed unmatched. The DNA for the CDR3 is TGTGCCAGCAGCTTATCCGTAGCGGGAGGGCCGACGGAGCAGTTCTTC. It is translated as CASSLSVAGGPTEQFF.

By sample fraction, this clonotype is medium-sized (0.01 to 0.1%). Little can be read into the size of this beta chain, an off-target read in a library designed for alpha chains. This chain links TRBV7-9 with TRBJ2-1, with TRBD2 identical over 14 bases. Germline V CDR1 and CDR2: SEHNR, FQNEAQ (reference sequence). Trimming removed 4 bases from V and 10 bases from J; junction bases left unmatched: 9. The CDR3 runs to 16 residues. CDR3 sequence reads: CASSSRTSGRNMEQFF. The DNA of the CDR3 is TGTGCCAGCAGCTCCAGGACTAGCGGGAGGAATATGGAGCAGTTCTTC.